There are a few counts of the clone carrying this T cell receptor (beta chain). The target antigen is unknown. TCRdb processed the 5' RACE reads anew with MiXCR; each CDR3 protein has one entry. The sample holds around 670,000 distinct CDR3 sequences, 5.5% to 6.5% seen once. This sample is drawn from a study of identical twins. Study observations and caveats: Beta clonotypes that were abundant in cord blood contained fewer insertions, a pattern absent from memory repertoires.

With 8 bases removed from V and 3 bases from J, the gap between germline ends came to 17 bases. Germline-derived CDR1 and CDR2 are SEHNR and FQNEAQ (reference sequence). The CDR3 covers 15 residues. The gene calls are TRBV7-9 and TRBJ2-1; weak D call: TRBD1 (6 bases). The sequenced sample was naive T cells sorted from blood. The clonotype comes from a man younger than 30 in good health. The CDR3 spells CASDTGIGIYNEQFF. The CDR3 DNA is TGTGCCAGCGATACAGGGATAGGGATCTACAATGAGCAGTTCTTC.